These 29 T cell receptor beta chains were sequenced from one sample in a study of CD8 T cells in Susac syndrome. The authors reverse transcribed roughly 0.5 to 1 ug RNA with random hexamers. One entry per CDR3 protein results from TCRdb running MiXCR on the immunoSEQ multiplex PCR reads. The sample includes tens of thousands of distinct CDR3 sequences, 96% seen only once; the top ten take roughly 0.11%. What was sequenced was CD4+ T cells from PBMCs. These receptors were taken from a human donor with multiple sclerosis.

The chain's CDR3 is CASSQWGVAGANVLTF. Here the CDR3 DNA reads TGTGCCAGCAGCCAATGGGGTGTCGCTGGGGCCAACGTCCTGACTTTC. V and J are TRBV3-1 and TRBJ2-6; D not certain. Trimming removed 2 bases at V and 2 bases at J, with 10 bases between. Germline CDR1 is LGHDT and CDR2 is YNNKEL (reference sequence). The CDR3 length is 16 residues.

The chain is built from TRBV12-3 or TRBV12-4 and TRBJ2-2, with D unclear. Trimming took 4 bases from V and 4 from J, leaving 13 bases between them. The CDR3 sequence is 15 residues long. CDR3 DNA sequence: TGTGCCAGCAGTTCCCCCCGGATAGCCACCGGGGAGCTGTTTTTT. Translation: CASSSPRIATGELFF.

J is TRBJ2-5 and V is TRBV6-6; D not certain. Germline V gene data show CDR1 as MNHNY and CDR2 as SVGAGI (reference sequence). V gave up 0 bases and J gave up 3 bases, with 11 bases separating them. The CDR3 consists of 15 residues. CDR3 in amino acids: CASSYSRVEKETQYF. The CDR3 coding sequence is TGTGCCAGCAGTTACTCTCGCGTGGAGAAAGAGACCCAGTACTTC.

V and J are TRBV2 and TRBJ1-5; 7 bases line up with TRBD1. Germline CDR1 is SNHLY and CDR2 is FYNNEI. V shed 7 bases, J shed 0 bases, and the junction held 9 bases outside the gene matches. The CDR3 totals 16 residues. The CDR3 sequence is CASMAGQFYSNQPQHF. The DNA for the CDR3 is TGTGCCAGCATGGCGGGACAGTTTTATAGCAATCAGCCCCAGCATTTT.

This clonotype was counted a single time. V usage is TRBV20-1 and J usage is TRBJ1-5; D remains ambiguous. Germline-derived CDR1 and CDR2 are DFQATT and SNEGSKA (reference sequence). V lost 1 base and J lost 1, with 11 bases in between. The CDR3 spans 15 residues. The CDR3 nucleotides are TGCAGTGCTAGAGTTGAGGGATGGAGCAATCAGCCCCAGCATTTT. It codes for CSARVEGWSNQPQHF.

This sequence joins TRBV4-3 and TRBJ2-3; D might be TRBD2 (5 bases). The CDR3 has 15 amino acids. V lost 0 bases and J lost 2, with 9 bases in between. Germline V gene sequence: CDR1 LGHNA, CDR2 YSLEER. CDR3 loop: CASSQDRAATDTQYF. The DNA of the CDR3 is TGCGCCAGCAGCCAAGATCGAGCGGCCACAGATACGCAGTATTTT.

The chain has TRBV9 and TRBJ1-1; tentative D call: TRBD1 (5 bases). V shed 4 bases and J shed 5 bases, with 12 bases lying between them. Looked up from germline, CDR1 is SGDLS and CDR2 is YYNGEE. This CDR3 contains 13 residues. For the CDR3, the DNA is TGTGCCAGCAGCCGCAGGGTGGGGACTGAAGCTTTCTTT. Its protein is CASSRRVGTEAFF.

The chain carries TRBV6-1 and TRBJ1-4; 10 bases are shared with TRBD1. Per the germline V gene, CDR1 is MNHNS and CDR2 is SASEGT. V lost 6 bases, J lost 4 bases, and 8 bases stayed unmatched. This CDR3 comprises 16 residues. CDR3: CASSSGTGVFNEKLFF. CDR3 bases: TGTGCCAGCAGCTCCGGGACAGGGGTCTTTAATGAAAAACTGTTTTTT.

The rearrangement uses TRBV20-1 and TRBJ2-5; D uncertain. The germline CDR1 and CDR2 sequences are DFQATT and SNEGSKA (reference sequence). Trimming stripped 2 bases from V and 2 bases from J, with 12 bases between. The CDR3 covers 14 residues. This CDR3 is CSARSLAPQETQYF. CDR3 coding DNA: TGCAGTGCTAGATCCCTTGCCCCACAAGAGACCCAGTACTTC.

This rearrangement joins TRBV12-3 or TRBV12-4 to TRBJ1-4, with D maybe TRBD1 (5 bases). V was cut by 5 bases and J by 6 bases, with 13 bases left in between. CDR3 length equals 14 residues. CDR3: CASSPMGTDEKLFF. The CDR3 nucleotides read TGTGCCAGCAGTCCAATGGGGACGGATGAAAAACTGTTTTTT.

The chain combines TRBV2 with TRBJ1-6; TRBD1 matches 9 bases. This CDR3 has 12 residues. Germline loops: CDR1 SNHLY, CDR2 FYNNEI. The V and J ends lost 6 bases and 11 bases, in that order; junction bases with no gene match: 2. For the CDR3, the DNA is TGTGCCAGCAGCGGGACAGGGCCACCCCTCCACTTT. This sequence encodes CASSGTGPPLHF.

The chain employs TRBV9 and TRBJ1-6; D perhaps matches TRBD1 (6 bases). Trimming pared 0 bases from V and 8 bases from J, leaving 9 bases between. Germline V gene data show CDR1 as SGDLS and CDR2 as YYNGEE. The CDR3 totals 14 residues. The CDR3 reads CASSVERGDSPLHF. The CDR3, as DNA: TGTGCCAGCAGCGTAGAAAGGGGGGATTCACCCCTCCACTTT.

V and J are TRBV3-1 and TRBJ2-6; perhaps TRBD1 as D (5 bases). Germline V gene lookup returns CDR1 LGHDT and CDR2 YNNKEL (reference sequence). The V and J ends lost 2 bases and 0 bases respectively, with 11 bases between them. This CDR3 spans 17 amino acids. CDR3 sequence: CASSQPMDTSGANVLTF. DNA of the CDR3: TGTGCCAGCAGCCAACCGATGGACACCTCTGGGGCCAACGTCCTGACTTTC.

This sequence joins TRBV24-1 and TRBJ1-2, with 9 bases fitting TRBD1. This CDR3 spans 15 amino acids. The junction had 4 bases not matched to a gene; V was cut back by 3 bases and J by 3 bases. Germline values: CDR1 KGHDR, CDR2 SFDVKD. As DNA, the CDR3 is TGTGCCACCAGTGATGAGGACAGGGGAGACTATGGCTACACCTTC. Residues: CATSDEDRGDYGYTF.

The V and J genes are TRBV29-1 and TRBJ2-7, with 9 bases matching TRBD2. V dropped 4 bases and J dropped 4; count of bases not matched to a gene: 5. The CDR3 totals 13 residues. Looked up from germline, CDR1 is SQVTM and CDR2 is ANQGSEA. This chain's CDR3 is CSVGTSEPYEQYF. The CDR3, as DNA: TGCAGCGTTGGGACTAGCGAACCGTACGAGCAGTACTTC.

This chain uses TRBV20-1 with TRBJ2-4; D might be TRBD1 or TRBD2, each matching 5 bases. Germline loops: CDR1 DFQATT, CDR2 SNEGSKA (reference sequence). Between the trimmed V and J ends, which lost 3 bases and 0 bases, there was a span of 9 bases. This CDR3 region has 14 residues. The CDR3 sequence: CSASGGGAKNIQYF. CDR3 nucleotide sequence: TGCAGTGCTAGTGGTGGGGGAGCCAAAAACATTCAGTACTTC.

V and J are TRBV19 and TRBJ2-3; 9 bases agree with TRBD2. The CDR3 is 14 residues long. With V trimmed by 5 bases and J by 3 bases, 3 bases remained unmatched. Germline CDR1 and CDR2: LNHDA and SQIVND (reference sequence). CDR3 amino acids: CASSSSGVTDTQYF. The CDR3 DNA reads TGTGCCAGTAGTTCTAGCGGGGTGACAGATACGCAGTATTTT.

The chain links TRBV9 to TRBJ2-3; no firm D call. Germline CDR1 and CDR2: SGDLS and YYNGEE. The ends were cut back, 4 bases at V and 0 bases at J, with 12 bases in the middle. The CDR3 totals 15 residues. CDR3 bases: TGTGCCAGCAGCTTGGGCGCATTTAGCACAGATACGCAGTATTTT. It specifies CASSLGAFSTDTQYF.

This clonotype was detected once. V is TRBV6-1 and J is TRBJ2-7, with D unresolved. The CDR3 is 13 residues long. The germline V gene encodes CDR1 MNHNS and CDR2 SASEGT. The ends were cut back, 0 bases at V and 1 base at J, with 4 bases in the middle. CDR3 nucleotides: TGTGCCAGCAGTGAAGCCGCATCCTACGAGCAGTACTTC. It encodes CASSEAASYEQYF.

The rearrangement links TRBV30 to TRBJ2-6; D gene uncertain. With 2 bases removed from V and 4 bases from J, the gap between germline ends came to 12 bases. Looked up from germline, CDR1 is GTSNPN and CDR2 is SVGIG (reference sequence). This CDR3 has 15 amino acids. The CDR3 DNA reads as TGTGCCTGGAGTCTCAATCCGTCCGGGGCCAACGTCCTGACTTTC. Residues: CAWSLNPSGANVLTF.

The genes are TRBV7-2 and TRBJ1-5; no reliable D call. V lost 8 bases, J lost 6 bases, and 17 bases lay in between. The V gene's germline CDR1 is SGHTA and CDR2 FQGNSA. This CDR3 is 14 amino acids long. DNA of the CDR3: TGTGCCAGCGAACCTGTCCCTTTTGGTCAGCCCCAGCATTTT. This sequence encodes CASEPVPFGQPQHF.

The chain is built from TRBV28 and TRBJ2-7; no clear D. V lost 3 bases and J 3 bases, leaving 12 bases between the germline ends. The CDR3 has 14 amino acids. CDR1 and CDR2 (germline): MDHEN, SYDVKM. The CDR3 region is CASSLYSLGYEQYF. The CDR3 region has the DNA TGTGCCAGCAGTTTGTACAGTCTGGGCTACGAGCAGTACTTC.

The genes are TRBV20-1 and TRBJ1-4; TRBD1 agrees at 9 bases. The CDR3 totals 14 residues. V trimming: 7 bases; J trimming: 8 bases; junction bases outside the gene matches: 11. Germline V CDR1 and CDR2: DFQATT, SNEGSKA (reference sequence). The CDR3 region is CSVLQTQGAEKLFF. CDR3 DNA: TGCAGTGTCCTCCAGACACAGGGGGCGGAAAAACTGTTTTTT.

The chain joins TRBV11-1 to TRBJ2-7; 11 bases map to TRBD1. Trimming cost V 5 bases and J 2 bases; bases outside gene matches: 2. This CDR3 has 14 amino acids. The V gene's germline CDR1 is SGHAT and CDR2 FQDESV (reference sequence). CDR3 in amino acids: CASSRDRGTYEQYF. In DNA, the CDR3 is TGTGCCAGCAGCCGGGACAGGGGGACCTACGAGCAGTACTTC.

J is TRBJ2-1 and V is TRBV7-8, with 9 bases that match TRBD1. Looked up from germline, CDR1 is SGHVS and CDR2 is FQNEAQ. After removal of 2 bases from V and 8 bases from J, the junction contained 4 bases not matched to a gene. The CDR3 runs to 14 residues. The CDR3 spells CASSLQRQGDEQFF. In nucleotides, the CDR3 is TGTGCCAGCAGCTTACAACGACAGGGGGATGAGCAGTTCTTC.

The chain combines TRBV11-2 with TRBJ2-3, with D perhaps TRBD1 (6 bases). CDR1 and CDR2 (germline): SGHAT, FQNNGV. The ends were cut back, 0 bases at V and 3 bases at J, with 7 bases in the middle. This CDR3 has 14 residues. CDR3 sequence: CASSLDTGTDTQYF. In DNA form, the CDR3 reads TGTGCCAGCAGCTTAGATACAGGGACAGATACGCAGTATTTT. Looking up the rest from reference TRBV11-2 and TRBJ2-3 gives the full variable domain: EAGVAQSPRYKIIEKRQSVAFWCNPISGHATLYWYQQILGQGPKLLIQFQNNGVVDDSQLPKDRFSAERLKGVDSTLKIQPAKLEDSAVYLCASSLDTGTDTQYFGPGTRLTVL.

The rearrangement joins TRBV19 to TRBJ1-1, with 7 bases identical to TRBD1. Trimming removed 4 bases from V and 6 bases from J; junction bases left unmatched: 2. Per the germline V gene, CDR1 is LNHDA and CDR2 is SQIVND (reference sequence). This CDR3 contains 12 residues. The CDR3 nucleotides read TGTGCCAGTAGTACCGACAGGGCTGAAGCTTTCTTT. Protein product: CASSTDRAEAFF.

The chain employs TRBV3-1 and TRBJ2-5, with no clear D. Per the germline V gene, CDR1 is LGHDT and CDR2 is YNNKEL (reference sequence). The germline V and J ends were trimmed by 0 bases and 2 bases, with 7 bases remaining between them. This CDR3 has 14 amino acids. CDR3 sequence: CASSQDAVQETQYF. The CDR3, as DNA: TGTGCCAGCAGCCAAGATGCGGTGCAAGAGACCCAGTACTTC.

This chain links TRBV5-1 with TRBJ1-2; 8 bases map to TRBD1. The CDR3 totals 16 residues. Germline CDR1 SGHRS, CDR2 YFSETQ. Trimming at V came to 3 bases and at J to 7 bases, leaving 14 bases not matched to a gene. CDR3 sequence (DNA): TGCGCCAGCAGCTCTGGACAGGGAACGGCGCCTTTTGGCTACACCTTC. Its protein is CASSSGQGTAPFGYTF.